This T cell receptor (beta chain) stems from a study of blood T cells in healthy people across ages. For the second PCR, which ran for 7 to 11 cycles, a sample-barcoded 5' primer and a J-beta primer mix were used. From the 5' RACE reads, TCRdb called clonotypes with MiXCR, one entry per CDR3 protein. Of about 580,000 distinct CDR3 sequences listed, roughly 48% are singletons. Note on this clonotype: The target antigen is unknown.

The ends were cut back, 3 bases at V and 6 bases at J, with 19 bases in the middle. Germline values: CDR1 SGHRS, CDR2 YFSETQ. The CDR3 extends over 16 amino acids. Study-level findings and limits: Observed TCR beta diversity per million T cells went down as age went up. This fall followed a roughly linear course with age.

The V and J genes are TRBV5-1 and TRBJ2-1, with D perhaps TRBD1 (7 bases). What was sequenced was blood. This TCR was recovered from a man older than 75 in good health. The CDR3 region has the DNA TGCGCCAGCAGCTGGGGAGGAGGGGGCGCTGCCAATGAGCAGTTCTTC. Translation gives CASSWGGGGAANEQFF.